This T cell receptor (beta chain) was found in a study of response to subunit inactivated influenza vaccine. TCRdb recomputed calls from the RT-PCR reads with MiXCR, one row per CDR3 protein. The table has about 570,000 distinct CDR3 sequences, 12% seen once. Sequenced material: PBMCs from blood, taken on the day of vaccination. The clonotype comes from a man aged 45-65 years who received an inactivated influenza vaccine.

CDR3 nucleotides: TGTGCCAGCAGTTTCTCTCCGGGTAGCACAGATACGCAGTATTTT. It encodes CASSFSPGSTDTQYF. The rearrangement links TRBV12-3 or TRBV12-4 to TRBJ2-3; D not certain. The CDR3 extends over 15 amino acids. Trimming left V 3 bases short and J 0 bases short, with 10 bases between.